The entry that follows covers one T cell receptor beta chain sequence. This record belongs to a study of T cell changes during pregnancy in multiple sclerosis. Sequencing used immunoSEQ multiplex PCR; TCRdb keeps in-frame clones, though not all of them. The sample lists more than 80,000 clones; more than 85% were seen once. Trimming removed 0 bases at V and 4 bases at J, with 18 bases between. The CDR3 sequence is 17 residues long. Germline loops: CDR1 SEHNR, CDR2 FQNEAQ (reference sequence). This sample comprised peripheral blood, obtained in the first trimester of pregnancy. The origin of this receptor is a female donor with multiple sclerosis, enrolled in a pregnancy study. The chain recombines TRBV7-9 with TRBJ1-2; D is possibly TRBD1 (6 bases). The CDR3 reads CASSLAPRGGQGYGYTF. The CDR3 DNA sequence: TGTGCCAGCAGCTTAGCACCGAGGGGGGGCCAAGGCTATGGCTACACCTTC.